The entry that follows covers one T cell receptor beta chain sequence. One entry per CDR3 protein, called by TCRdb with MiXCR from the 5' RACE reads. Here the sample spans some 300,000 distinct CDR3 sequences, 9% to 15% being singletons. CDR3 length: 18 residues. The ends lost 0 bases at V and 2 bases at J; junction bases unmatched: 6. CDR1 is MGHRA and CDR2 is YSYEKL in the germline V gene. The data were obtained in a study of identical twins. The donor group consisted entirely of healthy Caucasians. These data also formed part of another study, on yellow fever vaccine responses in identical twins.

The source of this sequence is a woman under 30 in good health. Sequencing input: CD8+ T cells sorted from blood. V usage is TRBV4-1 and J usage is TRBJ2-1; TRBD2 matches 11 bases. The CDR3 nucleotides are TGCGCCAGCAGCCAAGAACAGCCGGGACTAGCGGCCTACAATGAGCAGTTCTTC. Translation gives CASSQEQPGLAAYNEQFF.